The following is a T cell receptor (beta chain) sequence with its context. Its antigen remains unknown. This sample stems from a study of T cells expressing NK-cell markers. Points from the study as a whole: In a group of 5 or 6 donors, dominant NKG2C+ clonotypes represented roughly 1.0-7.5% of CD8+ T cells.

Germline values: CDR1 SGHAT, CDR2 FQNNGV. The length of the CDR3 is 12 residues. Reprocessing the 5' RACE reads, TCRdb reports a single entry for every CDR3 protein and omits DNA. This sample's clone table lists 350,000 to 450,000 distinct CDR3 sequences. This rearrangement joins TRBV11-2 to TRBJ2-1. The sample comprised blood T cells: a sorted CD56 or NKG2C T cell subset, CD4+ or CD8+ T cells, or bulk PBMC T cells (not recorded which). The sequence was obtained from a man aged 18-75 years in good health. CDR3 sequence: CASNLAGTEQFF.